This entry lists 5 T cell receptor beta chains sequenced from one sample in a study of T cells in women clearing cervical HPV infection. Repertoires were generated with immunoSEQ multiplex PCR, while TCRdb's copy carries only in-frame clones and drops some. This sample's clone table lists around 20,000 clones. Sequencing was done on a sample of blood buffy coat. The receptors stem from a woman between 18 and 69 years old with a cervical HPV16 infection that either progressed to CIN3+ or cleared (not recorded which).

Note on this clone: The read ends 3 residues early relative to the CDR3; the germline J gene fills the gap. The chain combines TRBV18 with TRBJ1-3; unclear D gene. Germline CDR1 is KGHSH and CDR2 is LQKENI. V gave up 0 bases and J gave up 1 base, with 7 bases separating them. The CDR3 is 15 residues long. CDR3 sequence reads: CASSPPKVSGNTIYF. The covered CDR3 bases are TGTGCCAGCTCACCACCGAAGGTTTCTGGAAACACC.

To note about this clone: The read gets to within 3 residues of the CDR3 end, and the germline J gene fills in the rest. The genes are TRBV20-1 and TRBJ2-3; D is ambiguous. This CDR3 contains 11 residues. CDR1 and CDR2 (germline): DFQATT, SNEGSKA (reference sequence). This CDR3 reads CSARVQETQYF. CDR3 DNA, as far as it was read: TGCAGTGCTAGAGTACAAGAGACG.

Remarks on this clone: Read coverage stops 3 residues before the CDR3 terminus; the germline J gene supplies the remainder. This chain connects TRBV28 to TRBJ2-3; perhaps TRBD1 as D (6 bases). The CDR3 has 12 residues. Deletions cut 4 bases from V and 7 bases from J, with 9 bases between. CDR1 is MDHEN, CDR2 SYDVKM, per germline. CDR3 DNA (partial): TGTGCCAGCAGTTCCGACAGGTATACG. Translating it yields CASSSDRYT. In full, the CDR3 reads CASSSDRYTQYF.

About this clone itself: The CDR3 end is not reached by the read, which stops 3 residues before it; the germline J gene fills it in. The chain uses TRBV14 and TRBJ1-6; 9 bases are shared with TRBD1. The V gene's germline CDR1 is SGHDN and CDR2 FVKESK. This CDR3 spans 15 amino acids. The junction had 6 bases not matched to a gene; V was cut back by 4 bases and J by 8 bases. The CDR3: CASSPMGQGDSPLHF. The part of the CDR3 DNA that was read is TGTGCCAGCAGCCCCATGGGACAGGGTGATTCACCC.

About this clone itself: The read finishes 3 residues shy of the CDR3 end, and the germline J gene is used to complete it. V gene TRBV12-3 or TRBV12-4 combines with J gene TRBJ2-3; TRBD2 agrees at 9 bases. With 8 bases clipped from V and 1 base from J, the junction kept 4 bases outside the gene matches. The CDR3 spans 14 residues. CDR3 bases read: TGTGCCAGCGACCGCGGGGGGGGCACAGATACG. Translation gives CASDRGGGTDT. The full CDR3 sequence reads CASDRGGGTDTQYF.